The rows below give T cell receptor beta chains drawn from one sample of a study of molecular identifiers for immune sequencing clone quantification. MiXCR, applied by TCRdb to the PCR reads, yields one record per CDR3 protein. The profile shows approximately 630,000 distinct CDR3 sequences, around 25% of them singletons. The sample comprised naive CD8+ T cells from blood, with Jurkat cell RNA spiked in. The receptors were sampled from a human donor in good health. Some libraries in this study had Jurkat cell RNA spiked in. Both conserved end residues are part of each CDR3. A D gene is named only where the DNA matches it firmly. Some rows have no size entry. The others give once, few or many, or a class for an expanded clone.

DNA: TGTGCCAGTCGAATGCGGGGGGCCAGCTACGAGCAGTACTTC
CDR3: CASRMRGASYEQYF
J: TRBJ2-7
D: TRBD2
V: TRBV27
size: NA

DNA: TGTGCCAGCAGCTTACCGCCACAAGAGGCCCAGTACTTC
CDR3: CASSLPPQEAQYF
J: TRBJ2-5
D: NA
V: TRBV7-2
size: few

DNA: TGTGCCAGCAGTTACAGCCTAGCGGGAGAGGAAGATACGCAGTATTTT
CDR3: CASSYSLAGEEDTQYF
J: TRBJ2-3
D: TRBD2
V: TRBV6-2/TRBV6-3
size: few

DNA: TGTGCCAGCAGTTACTCTCGACAGGCCGCCTATGGCTACACCTTC
CDR3: CASSYSRQAAYGYTF
J: TRBJ1-2
D: NA
V: TRBV6-5
size: many

DNA: TGCAGTGCGAGACAGGGGGCGCTCAATCAGCCCCAGCATTTT
CDR3: CSARQGALNQPQHF
J: TRBJ1-5
D: TRBD1
V: TRBV20-1
size: many

DNA: TGCGCCAGCAGCCAGACCACAGGAGAGCAGTACTTC
CDR3: CASSQTTGEQYF
J: TRBJ2-7
D: NA
V: TRBV4-1
size: NA

DNA: NA
CDR3: CAGGLGSLQRLDYGCTF
J: TRBJ1-2
D: NA
V: TRBV5-1
size: NA

DNA: TGTGCCAGCACATCACTAGCGGGGCCAGACAATGAGCAGTTCTTC
CDR3: CASTSLAGPDNEQFF
J: TRBJ2-1
D: TRBD2
V: TRBV2
size: NA

DNA: TGTGCCAGCAGTTTAGCTACAGGACGGTATGGCTACACCTTC
CDR3: CASSLATGRYGYTF
J: TRBJ1-2
D: NA
V: TRBV27
size: NA

DNA: TGTGCCAGCAGTTTATTACAGGACAGAACCTACGAGCAGTACTTC
CDR3: CASSLLQDRTYEQYF
J: TRBJ2-7
D: NA
V: TRBV27
size: NA

DNA: TGTGCCTGGAGTTGGGGAATGGCGGATGAAAAACTGTTTTTT
CDR3: CAWSWGMADEKLFF
J: TRBJ1-4
D: NA
V: TRBV30
size: NA

DNA: TGTGCCAGCAGCCCCGTGGACGACAATGAGCAGTTCTTC
CDR3: CASSPVDDNEQFF
J: TRBJ2-1
D: NA
V: TRBV6-6
size: many

DNA: TGTGCCAGCAGCACCGCCCCTTATAGCAATCAGCCCCAGCATTTT
CDR3: CASSTAPYSNQPQHF
J: TRBJ1-5
D: NA
V: TRBV5-5
size: many

DNA: TGTGCCAGCAGTGAACAGGAGCGACCTAACTATGGCTACACCTTC
CDR3: CASSEQERPNYGYTF
J: TRBJ1-2
D: NA
V: TRBV6-1
size: NA

DNA: TGTGCCAGCAGCTTAGCAGAGCTAAAGTACTTC
CDR3: CASSLAELKYF
J: TRBJ2-4
D: NA
V: TRBV7-9
size: many

DNA: TGTGCCAGCAGTTTCAGGGGAATTGACAATCAGCCCCCGCATTTT
CDR3: CASSFRGIDNQPPHF
J: TRBJ1-5
D: NA
V: TRBV6-2/TRBV6-3
size: NA

DNA: TGTGCCATCACCCCGGACAGTTCCTACGAGCAGTGCTTC
CDR3: CAITPDSSYEQCF
J: TRBJ2-7
D: NA
V: TRBV10-3
size: NA

DNA: TGTGCCAGTAACAACCCGGGTCTCAGTAATGGCTACACCTTC
CDR3: CASNNPGLSNGYTF
J: TRBJ1-2
D: NA
V: TRBV12-3/TRBV12-4
size: NA

DNA: TGTGCCAGCATCAACTGGGGGTCTAGCAATCAGCCCCAGCATTTT
CDR3: CASINWGSSNQPQHF
J: TRBJ1-5
D: NA
V: TRBV6-6
size: NA

DNA: TGTGCCAGCAGTCACCGGGGGAGCGGGGGGTTTATGAGGACCCAGTACTTC
CDR3: CASSHRGSGGFMRTQYF
J: TRBJ2-5
D: TRBD2
V: TRBV12-3/TRBV12-4
size: NA

DNA: TGTGCCAGCAGTTCTTTGGCTTGGGATACGCAGTATTTT
CDR3: CASSSLAWDTQYF
J: TRBJ2-3
D: NA
V: TRBV27
size: many

DNA: TGTGCCAGCAGAAGCAGGGGGCCGCACACCGGGGAGCTGTTTTTT
CDR3: CASRSRGPHTGELFF
J: TRBJ2-2
D: TRBD1
V: TRBV27
size: few

DNA: TGTGCCAGCAGCGAGACTAGGATAGAGACCCAGTACTTC
CDR3: CASSETRIETQYF
J: TRBJ2-5
D: NA
V: TRBV7-2
size: many

DNA: TGTGCCAGCAGCGTAGGAGTAGGGGGTGAGCAGTTCTTC
CDR3: CASSVGVGGEQFF
J: TRBJ2-1
D: NA
V: TRBV9
size: few

DNA: TGCGCCAGCAGCCCTCGGCGGGGGGGGACCACTGAAGCTTTCTTT
CDR3: CASSPRRGGTTEAFF
J: TRBJ1-1
D: NA
V: TRBV5-1
size: many

DNA: TGTGCCAGTAAGGGGGGAGAAACTGAAGCTTTCTTT
CDR3: CASKGGETEAFF
J: TRBJ1-1
D: NA
V: TRBV19
size: few

DNA: TGTGCCAGCAGCTCAGGAGTAGGCTTCTACGAGCAGTACTTC
CDR3: CASSSGVGFYEQYF
J: TRBJ2-7
D: NA
V: TRBV13
size: NA

DNA: TGTGCCAGCACCCAGGGGACAAATGGCTACACCTTC
CDR3: CASTQGTNGYTF
J: TRBJ1-2
D: NA
V: TRBV5-4
size: few

DNA: TGTGCCAGCAGCCCCTGGATGAACACTGAAGCTTTCTTT
CDR3: CASSPWMNTEAFF
J: TRBJ1-1
D: NA
V: TRBV7-9
size: many

DNA: TGCGCCAGCAGCTCGACTACAGGGATCAACGAGCAGTACTTC
CDR3: CASSSTTGINEQYF
J: TRBJ2-7
D: NA
V: TRBV5-1
size: many

DNA: TGTGCCTGGAGTACCCGGGGGGTAGGGGACAATGAGCAGTTCTTC
CDR3: CAWSTRGVGDNEQFF
J: TRBJ2-1
D: TRBD2
V: TRBV30
size: few

DNA: TGTGCCAGCAGCTTGAGTGGACATCAAGAGACCCAGTACTTC
CDR3: CASSLSGHQETQYF
J: TRBJ2-5
D: NA
V: TRBV11-2
size: few

DNA: TGTGCCAGCAGTCCCGAGGGGTTTCAGCCCCAGCATTTT
CDR3: CASSPEGFQPQHF
J: TRBJ1-5
D: NA
V: TRBV7-6
size: few

DNA: TGTGCCAGCAGTTACGGTCCGGGACCCTACGAGCAGTACTTC
CDR3: CASSYGPGPYEQYF
J: TRBJ2-7
D: NA
V: TRBV6-2/TRBV6-3
size: NA

DNA: TGCGCCAGCTCCCGGACTAGCGAGAACACCGGGGAGCTGTTTTTT
CDR3: CASSRTSENTGELFF
J: TRBJ2-2
D: TRBD2
V: TRBV10-1
size: NA

DNA: TGTGCCAGCAGTTATCCGGGACAGGGGATTTTGGGCAATCAGCCCCAGCATTTT
CDR3: CASSYPGQGILGNQPQHF
J: TRBJ1-5
D: TRBD1
V: TRBV6-2/TRBV6-3
size: NA

DNA: TGCGCCAGCAGCTTGCCTTCACGGGATGAGCAGTTCTTC
CDR3: CASSLPSRDEQFF
J: TRBJ2-1
D: NA
V: TRBV5-1
size: many

DNA: TGTGCCTGGAGTGTCGGTTTTAGCGATGGCTACACCTTC
CDR3: CAWSVGFSDGYTF
J: TRBJ1-2
D: NA
V: TRBV30
size: few

DNA: TGCGCCAGCAGCCAAACCAGTGCAGGGGGCCCTTACAATGAGCAGTTCTTC
CDR3: CASSQTSAGGPYNEQFF
J: TRBJ2-1
D: TRBD1
V: TRBV4-3
size: few

DNA: TGTGCCAGCAGTCCCGAGAACGCGGATACGCAGTATTTT
CDR3: CASSPENADTQYF
J: TRBJ2-3
D: NA
V: TRBV12-3/TRBV12-4
size: many

DNA: TGCAGTGTGGACAGGGCGACTGAAGCTTTCTTT
CDR3: CSVDRATEAFF
J: TRBJ1-1
D: TRBD1
V: TRBV29-1
size: many

DNA: TGTGCCAGCAGCGGCGCGGGGCGGACTGAAGCTTTCTTT
CDR3: CASSGAGRTEAFF
J: TRBJ1-1
D: NA
V: TRBV13
size: many

DNA: TGTGCCAGTAGTATTTTTTCAGGGTTTAACATTCAGTACTTC
CDR3: CASSIFSGFNIQYF
J: TRBJ2-4
D: NA
V: TRBV19
size: many

DNA: TGTGCCAGCAGCCCACAGGTATTCTCTGGAAACACCATATATTTT
CDR3: CASSPQVFSGNTIYF
J: TRBJ1-3
D: NA
V: TRBV6-5
size: few

DNA: TGTGCCAGTAGTAACACCTACGAGCAGTACTTC
CDR3: CASSNTYEQYF
J: TRBJ2-7
D: NA
V: TRBV19
size: NA

DNA: TGTGCCAGCAGGGATCAGGCAGGCCCCTACGAGCAGTACTTC
CDR3: CASRDQAGPYEQYF
J: TRBJ2-7
D: NA
V: TRBV6-1
size: NA

DNA: TGCGCCAGCAGCCACGGGTCCGGGAGCGCAGATACGCAGTATTTT
CDR3: CASSHGSGSADTQYF
J: TRBJ2-3
D: NA
V: TRBV4-3
size: many

DNA: TGCAGTGCTAGAGCGGGTAGCGGGAGGGCCTGGGAGAACCAGTACTTC
CDR3: CSARAGSGRAWENQYF
J: TRBJ2-5
D: TRBD2
V: TRBV20-1
size: NA

DNA: TGCGCCAGCGCGGGAGTGGTGGGGCAAGAGACCCAGTACTTC
CDR3: CASAGVVGQETQYF
J: TRBJ2-5
D: TRBD2
V: TRBV4-1
size: NA

DNA: TGTGCCAGCAGTTTCATAGGGACGAGCTTACTTAATTCACCCCTCCACTTT
CDR3: CASSFIGTSLLNSPLHF
J: TRBJ1-6
D: NA
V: TRBV28
size: NA

DNA: TGCAGTATTGGCGCGAACACCGGGGAGCTGTTTTTT
CDR3: CSIGANTGELFF
J: TRBJ2-2
D: NA
V: TRBV20-1
size: NA

DNA: TGTGCCACCAGGAATAAAGGCAGGGTGGATTACTACGATGAGCAGTTCTTC
CDR3: CATRNKGRVDYYDEQFF
J: TRBJ2-1
D: NA
V: TRBV24-1
size: NA

DNA: TGTGCCAGCAGCCAAGACTTGGGACTGTCGGTCTCTGGGGCCAACGTCCTGACTTTC
CDR3: CASSQDLGLSVSGANVLTF
J: TRBJ2-6
D: NA
V: TRBV14
size: many